The 27 T cell receptor beta chains given below trace back to one sample, sequenced in a study of T-cell memory formation after mild COVID-19. Via MiXCR, TCRdb re-called the 5' RACE reads, giving one row per CDR3 protein. Among about 320,000 distinct CDR3 sequences listed, 13% to 15% were seen once. Input material: PBMCs or a T cell subset sorted from them (not recorded which). These receptor sequences come from a young man who had mild COVID-19 (a few samples of this study predate the infection). Cell type and time point are not known.

The chain links TRBV7-9 to TRBJ1-3; 7 nucleotides line up with TRBD1. The CDR3 is 15 amino acids. From germline, CDR1 is SEHNR and CDR2 FQNEAQ (reference sequence). V gave up 3 bases and J gave up 8 bases; unmatched junction bases: 10. This CDR3 is CASSLTTGSGDTIYF. Here the CDR3 DNA reads TGTGCCAGCAGCTTGACGACAGGGAGTGGTGACACCATATATTTT.

V is TRBV5-6 and J is TRBJ2-5; a weak D match, TRBD2 (5 bases). Trimming pared 3 bases from V and 2 bases from J, leaving 8 bases between. The CDR3 has 13 residues. Germline V gene lookup returns CDR1 SGHDT and CDR2 YYEEEE. The CDR3 sequence is CASSSLVQETQYF. CDR3 DNA sequence: TGTGCCAGCAGCTCACTAGTGCAAGAGACCCAGTACTTC.

This chain uses TRBV5-8 with TRBJ2-5, with D possibly TRBD2 on 6 matching bases. The V gene's germline CDR1 is SGHTS and CDR2 YDEGEE. This CDR3 contains 15 residues. The germline V and J ends were trimmed by 3 bases and 1 base, with 13 bases remaining between them. CDR3 DNA sequence: TGTGCCAGCAGCTATACGCCCGGGGGCCAAGAGACCCAGTACTTC. Protein product: CASSYTPGGQETQYF.

This clonotype was picked up a small number of times. The rearrangement uses TRBV7-2 and TRBJ2-1; no clear D gene. This CDR3 comprises 15 residues. The germline V gene encodes CDR1 SGHTA and CDR2 FQGNSA. Trimming took off 5 bases at V and 6 bases at J, with 17 bases between the two ends. Written as DNA, the CDR3 is TGTGCCAGCAGCCACTCGGGCACCGAACTCAATGAGCAGTTCTTC. It is translated as CASSHSGTELNEQFF. Variable domain in full (rest from reference TRBV7-2 and TRBJ2-1): GAGVSQSPSNKVTEKGKDVELRCDPISGHTALYWYRQSLGQGLEFLIYFQGNSAPDKSGLPSDRFSAERTGGSVSTLTIQRTQQEDSAVYLCASSHSGTELNEQFFGPGTRLTVL.

The chain is built from TRBV12-3 or TRBV12-4 and TRBJ2-1, with TRBD2 identical over 14 bases. The ends lost 6 bases at V and 2 bases at J; junction bases unmatched: 18. The CDR3 contains 21 residues. The CDR3 is CASSTGTSGGFPRRTYNEQFF. For the CDR3, the DNA is TGTGCCAGCAGCACCGGGACTAGCGGGGGTTTTCCACGGCGGACCTACAATGAGCAGTTCTTC.

There are a few counts of this clonotype. The V call is TRBV7-2, the J call TRBJ2-7; D ambiguous. V dropped 7 bases and J dropped 4 bases, with 8 bases sitting between them. CDR1 SGHTA and CDR2 FQGNSA come from the germline V gene. The CDR3 runs 11 residues. The CDR3 sequence is CASTQAYEQYF. CDR3 nucleotides: TGTGCCAGCACCCAGGCGTACGAGCAGTACTTC.

This clonotype has just a few counts. The genes are TRBV6-6 and TRBJ2-7; 9 bases are shared with TRBD1. The V gene's germline CDR1 is MNHNY and CDR2 SVGAGI (reference sequence). After removal of 5 bases from V and 5 bases from J, the junction contained 13 bases not matched to a gene. The CDR3 covers 16 residues. CDR3 coding DNA: TGTGCCAGCAGTCGGACAGGGGTCAAGGAGGACCACGAGCAGTACTTC. Its translation: CASSRTGVKEDHEQYF.

CDR3 coding DNA: TGTGCCAGCAGCCGGACAGGCTCCTACGAGCAGTACGTC. Translation gives CASSRTGSYEQYV. The chain has TRBV5-5 and TRBJ2-7; 7 nucleotides line up with TRBD1. Germline lookup yields CDR1 SGHKS and CDR2 YYEKEE (reference sequence). V dropped 4 bases and J dropped 0; count of bases not matched to a gene: 1. CDR3 length: 13 residues.

This clonotype appeared a few times. This chain links TRBV18 with TRBJ2-7; 7 bases fit TRBD1. The V gene end was trimmed by 5 bases and the J gene end by 6 bases; junction bases not matched to a gene: 10. In germline, CDR1 is KGHSH, CDR2 LQKENI. There are 14 residues in the CDR3. The CDR3 bases are TGTGCCAGCTCAGCCCCCGGGACAGTTCGCGAGCAGTACTTC. It is translated as CASSAPGTVREQYF.

The rearrangement uses TRBV9 and TRBJ2-3; D may be TRBD1 (5 bases). Germline CDR1 and CDR2: SGDLS and YYNGEE. The CDR3 is 15 residues long. V lost 3 bases, J lost 7 bases, and 18 bases lay in between. CDR3 region: CASSALGLQLNTQYF. The CDR3 DNA is TGTGCCAGCAGCGCCCTGGGGCTCCAGCTGAATACGCAGTATTTT.

This clonotype was picked up many times. The J gene is TRBJ2-1, the V gene TRBV6-5, with D hard to call. The CDR3 is made up of 14 amino acids. Per germline, CDR1 MNHEY and CDR2 SVGAGI. The V end lost 0 bases, the J end lost 6 bases, and 9 bases lay between the germline ends. The CDR3 nucleotides are TGTGCCAGCAGTTACTCTCTGTGGGTCAATGAGCAGTTCTTC. Translating gives CASSYSLWVNEQFF.

The chain has TRBV11-3 and TRBJ2-3; 13 bases agree with TRBD2. The CDR3 loop spans 16 amino acids. Germline V gene sequence: CDR1 SGHNT, CDR2 YENEEA. With V trimmed by 4 bases and J by 4 bases, 5 bases remained unmatched. CDR3 residues: CASSSPLAGGPDTQYF. CDR3 bases: TGTGCCAGCAGCTCCCCACTAGCGGGGGGGCCAGATACGCAGTATTTT.

This clonotype was recorded many times. This chain links TRBV2 with TRBJ2-7; 7 bases match TRBD1. V shed 2 bases and J 5 bases; nucleotides not matched to a gene: 6. Germline V lookup: CDR1 SNHLY, CDR2 FYNNEI. This CDR3 has 14 residues. DNA of the CDR3: TGTGCCAGCAGTGAACAGGGGGTTTTGAACGAGCAGTACTTC. Translated, it gives CASSEQGVLNEQYF.

This chain connects TRBV20-1 to TRBJ2-5; D perhaps matches TRBD2 (6 bases). Trimming removed 6 bases from V and 4 bases from J, with 18 bases in between. The length of the CDR3 is 14 residues. The germline V gene has CDR1 DFQATT and CDR2 SNEGSKA (reference sequence). The CDR3 nucleotides read TGCAGTGCAGTCTCCGGGGAGGTGGGAGAGACCCAGTACTTC. It is translated as CSAVSGEVGETQYF.

In its sample, this clonotype was seen a few times. CDR3 DNA sequence: TGCGCCAGCAGCCAAGGAGCAGGGGGGCGTGAAAAACTGTTTTTT. Protein: CASSQGAGGREKLFF. The rearrangement uses TRBV4-3 and TRBJ1-4, with 7 bases fitting TRBD1. V shed 1 base and J 7 bases; nucleotides not matched to a gene: 6. Per the germline V gene, CDR1 is LGHNA and CDR2 is YSLEER. This CDR3 contains 15 residues.

This chain joins TRBV4-3 and TRBJ2-3, with 10 bases matching TRBD2. This CDR3 is built from 15 residues. Germline V CDR1 and CDR2: LGHNA, YSLEER. Trimming at V came to 2 bases and at J to 5 bases, leaving 4 bases not matched to a gene. This chain's CDR3 is CASSQLSGGEDTQYF. CDR3 nucleotide sequence: TGCGCCAGCAGCCAACTGAGCGGGGGGGAAGATACGCAGTATTTT.

This clonotype was counted only a few times. The gene calls are TRBV28 and TRBJ1-1; unclear D gene. V gave up 6 bases and J gave up 4 bases, with 15 bases separating them. CDR3 length equals 14 residues. Per the germline V gene, CDR1 is MDHEN and CDR2 is SYDVKM. CDR3 sequence reads: CASRHDAVPTEAFF. Written as DNA, the CDR3 is TGTGCCAGCAGGCATGATGCGGTCCCCACTGAAGCTTTCTTT.

The CDR3 loop reads CASSLGPSGGSYNEQFF. CDR3 DNA: TGTGCCAGCAGCCTCGGGCCCTCCGGTGGCTCCTACAATGAGCAGTTCTTC. The V call is TRBV9, the J call TRBJ2-1; the D is unclear. CDR1 and CDR2 from the germline V gene are SGDLS and YYNGEE. The CDR3 runs to 17 residues. V was cut by 4 bases and J by 0 bases, with 17 bases left in between.

The sample holds a few counts of this clonotype. V and J are TRBV28 and TRBJ2-7; D is ambiguous. V was clipped by 3 bases and J by 4 bases, with 13 bases between them. The CDR3 loop spans 14 amino acids. Germline CDR1 and CDR2: MDHEN and SYDVKM. CDR3: CASSFAVQSYEQYV. In DNA, the CDR3 is TGTGCCAGCAGTTTCGCCGTACAGTCTTACGAGCAGTACGTC.

This clonotype was counted a few times. This chain connects TRBV20-1 to TRBJ2-7, with no clear D. The V end lost 0 bases, the J end lost 0 bases, and 9 bases lay between the germline ends. The CDR3 has 14 residues. Germline CDR1 is DFQATT and CDR2 is SNEGSKA (reference sequence). The CDR3 DNA sequence: TGCAGTGCTAGAGATCTCGAGATCTCCTACGAGCAGTACTTC. Its protein product is CSARDLEISYEQYF.

This clonotype was seen a few times. CDR3 in amino acids: CASSLEVSYEQYF. The CDR3 DNA reads as TGCGCCAGCAGCTTGGAGGTCTCCTACGAGCAGTACTTC. The V call is TRBV5-1, the J call TRBJ2-7; D call uncertain. The CDR3 length is 13 residues. Germline CDR1 is SGHRS and CDR2 is YFSETQ. V gave up 0 bases and J gave up 0 bases, with 4 bases separating them. Drawing the rest from reference TRBV5-1 and TRBJ2-7, the complete variable domain is KAGVTQTPRYLIKTRGQQVTLSCSPISGHRSVSWYQQTPGQGLQFLFEYFSETQRNKGNFPGRFSGRQFSNSRSEMNVSTLELGDSALYLCASSLEVSYEQYFGPGTRLTVT.

This clonotype was detected a few times. The chain carries TRBV12-3 or TRBV12-4 and TRBJ2-1; D perhaps matches TRBD1 (5 bases). The CDR3 loop spans 13 amino acids. Between the trimmed V and J ends, which lost 1 base and 8 bases, there was a span of 9 bases. CDR3 region: CASSLDGRDEQFF. The CDR3 nucleotides are TGTGCCAGCAGTTTAGACGGCAGGGATGAGCAGTTCTTC.

This clonotype was seen a handful of times. The chain joins TRBV28 to TRBJ1-2; 12 bases fit TRBD1. The CDR3 runs 15 residues. Germline CDR1 reads MDHEN; CDR2 reads SYDVKM. With V trimmed by 6 bases and J by 6 bases, 8 bases remained unmatched. CDR3 protein: CASSTSGTGGDGYTF. The CDR3 coding sequence is TGTGCCAGCAGCACTTCCGGGACAGGGGGCGATGGCTACACCTTC.

A note on this clonotype: A much bigger clone sits one base away, suggesting this may be a read error. The gene calls are TRBV5-1 and TRBJ1-1; D gene uncertain. Germline lookup yields CDR1 SGHRS and CDR2 YFSETQ. The length of the CDR3 is 15 residues. The CDR3 is CTSSLATTGRTEAFF. The CDR3 bases are TGCACCAGCAGCTTGGCAACCACCGGGCGCACTGAAGCTTTCTTT.

This clonotype was seen more than once but under ten times. This chain links TRBV7-3 with TRBJ2-3; a possible D gene is TRBD2 (9 bases). The ends were cut back, 10 bases at V and 4 bases at J, with 33 bases in the middle. This CDR3 comprises 19 residues. Germline CDR1 is SGHTA and CDR2 is FQGTGA. CDR3 nucleotide sequence: TGTGCCACCAGTACCCGGACAGGGCAGCTGGCGGGGGGGCCAGATACGCAGTATTTT. It encodes CATSTRTGQLAGGPDTQYF.

This clonotype occurred a few times. V is TRBV30 and J is TRBJ1-1; tentative D call: TRBD1 (5 bases). Germline lookup yields CDR1 GTSNPN and CDR2 SVGIG (reference sequence). The CDR3 spans 11 residues. Trimming shortened V by 1 base and J by 8 bases, and 8 bases separated the two germline ends. The CDR3 coding sequence is TGTGCCTGGAGTGCCGGGGGGGAAGCTTTCTTT. Translating it yields CAWSAGGEAFF.

This clonotype was picked up many times. The CDR3 DNA reads as TGTGCCAGCAGCTTCTTCCCGGTAGATACGCAGTATTTT. This sequence encodes CASSFFPVDTQYF. The chain uses TRBV5-5 and TRBJ2-3, with D hard to call. CDR1 is SGHKS, CDR2 YYEKEE, per germline (reference sequence). The CDR3 is 13 residues long. Trimming shortened V by 2 bases and J by 5 bases, and 9 bases separated the two germline ends.